A single T cell receptor (beta chain) is shown here with its context. Antigen: not known. This sample is drawn from a study of naive and memory T cell subsets. Two oligonucleotides, mixed equimolar, formed the beta constant-region primer covering TRBC1 and TRBC2. The ligated cDNA underwent four PCR rounds using SP2 and nested alpha and beta constant-region primers. TCRdb re-analysed the UMI-ligation and nested PCR reads in MiXCR, keeping a single row per CDR3 protein. The table lists over 110,000 distinct CDR3 sequences, about a fifth of them singletons, with roughly 0.68% in the top ten. This CDR3 is 13 amino acids long. V was shortened by 2 bases and J by 0 bases, with 3 bases between the two germline ends. In germline, CDR1 is MDHEN, CDR2 SYDVKM. General study points: Naive repertoires, especially CD8, held a few larger clonotypes, possibly memory cells re-expressing CD45RA.

Sequenced: naive CD8+ T cells from blood. This chain joins TRBV28 and TRBJ2-3; D unresolved. The sequence came from a human donor in good health. The CDR3 loop reads CASSLISTDTQYF. CDR3 coding DNA: TGTGCCAGCAGTTTAATTAGCACAGATACGCAGTATTTT.